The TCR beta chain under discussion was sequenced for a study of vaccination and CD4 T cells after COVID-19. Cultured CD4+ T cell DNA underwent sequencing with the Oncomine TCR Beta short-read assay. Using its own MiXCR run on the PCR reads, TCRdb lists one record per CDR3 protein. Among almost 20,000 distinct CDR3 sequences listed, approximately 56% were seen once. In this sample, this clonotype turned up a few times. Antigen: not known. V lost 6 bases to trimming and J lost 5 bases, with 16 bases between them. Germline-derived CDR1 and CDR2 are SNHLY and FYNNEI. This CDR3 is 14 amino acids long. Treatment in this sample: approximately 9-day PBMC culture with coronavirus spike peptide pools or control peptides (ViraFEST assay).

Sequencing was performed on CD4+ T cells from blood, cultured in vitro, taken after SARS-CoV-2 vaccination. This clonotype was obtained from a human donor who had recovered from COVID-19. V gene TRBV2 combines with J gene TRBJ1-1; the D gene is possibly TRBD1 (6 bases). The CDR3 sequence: CASRTLGGRTEAFF. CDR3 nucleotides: TGTGCCAGCAGGACCCTCGGGGGCCGGACTGAAGCTTTCTTT.